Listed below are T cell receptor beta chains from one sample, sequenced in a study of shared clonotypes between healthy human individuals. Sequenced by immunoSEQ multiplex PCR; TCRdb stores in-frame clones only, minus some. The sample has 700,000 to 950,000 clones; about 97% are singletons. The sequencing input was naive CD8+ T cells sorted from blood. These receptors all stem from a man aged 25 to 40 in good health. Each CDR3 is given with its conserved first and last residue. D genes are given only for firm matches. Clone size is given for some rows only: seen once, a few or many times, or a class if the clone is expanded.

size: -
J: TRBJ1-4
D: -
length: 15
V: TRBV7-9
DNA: TGTGCCAGCAGCTTAGTTATGAGTCCTAATGAAAAACTGTTTTTT
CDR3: CASSLVMSPNEKLFF

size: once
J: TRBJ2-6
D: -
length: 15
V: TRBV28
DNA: TGTGCCAGCAGTCCCCAGGGTTCTGGGGCCAACGTCCTGACTTTC
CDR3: CASSPQGSGANVLTF

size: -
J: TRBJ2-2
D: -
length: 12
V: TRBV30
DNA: TGTGCCTGGAGGGGAAACACCGGGGAGCTGTTTTTT
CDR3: CAWRGNTGELFF

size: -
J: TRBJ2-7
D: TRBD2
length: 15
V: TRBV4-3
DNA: TGCGCCAGCAGCCAAATACTAGCGGGGGACTACGAGCAGTACTTC
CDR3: CASSQILAGDYEQYF

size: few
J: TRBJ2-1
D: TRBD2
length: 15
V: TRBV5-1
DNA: TGCGCCAGCAGCTTGGACCGGACTAGCTACAATGAGCAGTTCTTC
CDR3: CASSLDRTSYNEQFF

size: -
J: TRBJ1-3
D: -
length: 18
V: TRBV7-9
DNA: TGTGCCAGCAGCTTAGGAGTTCTCAAGGTTTACTCTGGAAACACCATATATTTT
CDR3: CASSLGVLKVYSGNTIYF

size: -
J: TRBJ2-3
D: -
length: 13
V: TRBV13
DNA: TGTGCCAGCAGCTCGGGACCGTTAGATACGCAGTATTTT
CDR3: CASSSGPLDTQYF

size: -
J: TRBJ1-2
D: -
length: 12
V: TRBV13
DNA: TGTGCCAGCAGCTTAGGCATATCTGGCTACACCTTC
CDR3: CASSLGISGYTF

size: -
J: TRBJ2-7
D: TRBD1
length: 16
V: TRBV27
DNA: TGTGCCAGCAGTCCTGGGACAGGGCTGAATCACTACGAGCAGTACTTC
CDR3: CASSPGTGLNHYEQYF

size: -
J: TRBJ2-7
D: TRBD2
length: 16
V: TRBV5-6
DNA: TGTGCCAGCAGCTTGGGGACTAGCGGAGCCTTACGGGAGCAGTACTTC
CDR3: CASSLGTSGALREQYF

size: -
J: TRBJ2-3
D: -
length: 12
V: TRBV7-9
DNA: TGTGCCAGCAGCTTAGTCCGCGGAACGCAGTATTTT
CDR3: CASSLVRGTQYF

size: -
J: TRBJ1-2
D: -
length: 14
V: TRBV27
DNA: TGTGCCAGCAGTCCCCAACGGGTTAACTATGGCTACACCTTC
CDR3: CASSPQRVNYGYTF

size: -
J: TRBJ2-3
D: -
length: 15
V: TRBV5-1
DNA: TGCGCCAGCAGCTTGGAGGGACCATTGGGGGATACGCAGTATTTT
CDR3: CASSLEGPLGDTQYF

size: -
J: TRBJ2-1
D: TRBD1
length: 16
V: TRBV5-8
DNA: TGTGCCAGCAGCGCTGCGGGACAGGGCTCCTACAATGAGCAGTTCTTC
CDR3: CASSAAGQGSYNEQFF

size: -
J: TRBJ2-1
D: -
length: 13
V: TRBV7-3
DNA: TGTGCCAGCAGCTTCACCGGCTCCGGGGAGCAGTTCTTC
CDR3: CASSFTGSGEQFF

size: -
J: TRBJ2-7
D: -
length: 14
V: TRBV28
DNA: TGTGCCAGTAGTCCGAGGGACGGAGCCTACGAGCAGTACTTC
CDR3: CASSPRDGAYEQYF

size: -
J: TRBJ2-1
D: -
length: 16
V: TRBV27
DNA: TGTGCCAGCAGTTTAACCTCAGACCGGGGCCACAATGAGCAGTTCTTC
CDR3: CASSLTSDRGHNEQFF

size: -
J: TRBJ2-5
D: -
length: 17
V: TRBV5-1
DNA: TGCGCCAGCAGCTTGGGGACTTCGGGGGACAACCAAGAGACCCAGTACTTC
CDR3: CASSLGTSGDNQETQYF

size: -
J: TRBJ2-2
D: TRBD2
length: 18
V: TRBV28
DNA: TGTGCCAGCAGTTTGGGGGAGGGACTAGCGGAGAACACCGGGGAGCTGTTTTTT
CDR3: CASSLGEGLAENTGELFF

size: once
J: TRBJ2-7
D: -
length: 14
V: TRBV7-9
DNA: TGTGCCAGCAGCTTAGCCAGGGCCCCCTACGAGCAGTACTTC
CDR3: CASSLARAPYEQYF

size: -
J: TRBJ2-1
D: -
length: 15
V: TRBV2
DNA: TGTGCCAGCAGTGAAGCGCTTCGTACAGGGTACTTACAGTTCTTC
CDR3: CASSEALRTGYLQFF

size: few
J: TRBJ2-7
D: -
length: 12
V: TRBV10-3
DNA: TGTGCCATCAGTGTGAACAGTGAAGAGCAGTACTTC
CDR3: CAISVNSEEQYF

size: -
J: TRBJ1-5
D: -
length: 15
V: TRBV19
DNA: TGTGCCAGTAGTCTCAGGACAGATAGCAATCAGCCCCAGCATTTT
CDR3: CASSLRTDSNQPQHF

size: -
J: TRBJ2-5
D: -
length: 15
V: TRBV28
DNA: TGTGCCAGCGCCCCTACGAGCGGTATCCAAGAGACCCAGTACTTC
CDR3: CASAPTSGIQETQYF

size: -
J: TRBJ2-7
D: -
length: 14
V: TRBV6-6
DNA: TGTGCCAGCAGTTCCCAGGAGGAGGCGTACGAGCAGTACTTC
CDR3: CASSSQEEAYEQYF

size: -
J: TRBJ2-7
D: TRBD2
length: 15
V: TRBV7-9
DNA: TGTGCCAGCAGCGGGGGACTAGCGGGAGACCACGAGCAGTACTTC
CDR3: CASSGGLAGDHEQYF

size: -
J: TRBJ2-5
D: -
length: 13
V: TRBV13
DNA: TGTGCCAGCAGCTTAGGGAGCGGAGAGACCCAGTACTTC
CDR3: CASSLGSGETQYF

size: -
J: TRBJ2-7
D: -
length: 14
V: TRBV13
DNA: TGTGCCAGCAGCTTAAGAGAGGAGTTGGACGAGCAGTACTTC
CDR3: CASSLREELDEQYF

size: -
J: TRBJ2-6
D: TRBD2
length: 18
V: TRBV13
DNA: TGTGCCAGCAGCTTAGGGACTAGCGACTTTGCTGGGGCCAACGTCCTGACTTTC
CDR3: CASSLGTSDFAGANVLTF

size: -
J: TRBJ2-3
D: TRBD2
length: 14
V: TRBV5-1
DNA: TGCGCCAGCAGTCCGATAGCGGGAGCAGATACGCAGTATTTT
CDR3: CASSPIAGADTQYF

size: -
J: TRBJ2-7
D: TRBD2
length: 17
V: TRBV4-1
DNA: TGCGCCAGCAGCCAAGCCGACTCGGGGGGATCTTTCTACGAGCAGTACTTC
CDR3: CASSQADSGGSFYEQYF

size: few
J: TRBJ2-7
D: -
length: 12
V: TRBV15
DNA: TGTGCCACCAGCAGCGACTCCTACGAGCAGTACTTC
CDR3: CATSSDSYEQYF

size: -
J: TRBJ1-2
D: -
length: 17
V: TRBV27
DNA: TGTGCCAGCAGTAGTAACACGGGACCGTCGATAGAGTATGGCTACACCTTC
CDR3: CASSSNTGPSIEYGYTF

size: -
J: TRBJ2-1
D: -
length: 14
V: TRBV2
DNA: TGTGCCAGCCTCGGGGGCAGGGCGGGCAATGAGCAGTTCTTC
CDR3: CASLGGRAGNEQFF

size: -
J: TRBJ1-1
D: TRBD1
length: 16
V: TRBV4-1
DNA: TGCGCCAGCAGCCAAGAGGAGGGGGCTCTGAACACTGAAGCTTTCTTT
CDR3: CASSQEEGALNTEAFF

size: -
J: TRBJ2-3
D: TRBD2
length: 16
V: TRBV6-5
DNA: TGTGCCAGCAGTTATTGGGGGGGAGGGATCGCAGATACGCAGTATTTT
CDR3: CASSYWGGGIADTQYF

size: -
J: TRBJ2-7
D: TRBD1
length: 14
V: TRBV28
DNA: TGTGCCAGCAGGAAAACCGGGACAGCCTACGAGCAGTACTTC
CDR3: CASRKTGTAYEQYF

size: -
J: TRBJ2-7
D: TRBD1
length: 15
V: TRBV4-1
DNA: TGCGCCAGCAGCCAGGCACCGACAGGGACCTACGAGCAGTACTTC
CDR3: CASSQAPTGTYEQYF

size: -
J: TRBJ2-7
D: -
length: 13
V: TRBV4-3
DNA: TGCGCCAGCAGCCAAGTGGGAAACTACGAGCAGTACTTC
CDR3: CASSQVGNYEQYF

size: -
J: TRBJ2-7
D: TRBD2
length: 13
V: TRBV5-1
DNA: TGCGCCAGCAGGTCTAGCGGTTTTGTCGAGCAGTACTTC
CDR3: CASRSSGFVEQYF

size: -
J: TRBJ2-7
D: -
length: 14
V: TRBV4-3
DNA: TGCGCCAGCAGCCAATCCGGGTTGGCCCGCGAGCAGTACTTC
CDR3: CASSQSGLAREQYF